These 13 T cell receptor beta chains were sequenced from one sample in a study of type 1 and type 2 diabetes patients. PCR was run on genomic DNA. Multiplex PCR with 30 forward and 13 reverse primers amplified the TCR beta CDR3. TCRdb independently ran MiXCR on the multiplex PCR reads; one entry per CDR3 protein. The sample carries about 290,000 distinct CDR3 sequences, roughly 48% recorded once. The sequenced sample was peripheral blood mononuclear cells (PBMCs). The receptors here all came from a man between 18 and 29 years old with type 2 diabetes.

This chain links TRBV4-1 with TRBJ2-7; 10 bases agree with TRBD2. Germline V gene lookup returns CDR1 MGHRA and CDR2 YSYEKL. V trimming: 1 base; J trimming: 2 bases; junction bases outside the gene matches: 5. The CDR3 is 16 residues long. The CDR3 spells CASSQVWTSGTYEQYF. The CDR3 bases are TGCGCCAGCAGCCAAGTCTGGACTAGCGGCACCTACGAGCAGTACTTC.

Only a few counts were recorded for this clonotype. V gene TRBV19 combines with J gene TRBJ2-2, with D maybe TRBD2 (5 bases). This CDR3 region has 14 residues. CDR1 and CDR2 from the germline V gene are LNHDA and SQIVND (reference sequence). Deletions cut 1 base from V and 8 bases from J, with 11 bases between. The CDR3: CASSIASSSGELFF. The CDR3 nucleotides read TGTGCCAGTAGTATAGCCTCTAGCTCTGGGGAGCTGTTTTTT.

There are a few counts of this clonotype. This chain links TRBV30 with TRBJ2-3; D is tentatively TRBD1 or TRBD2 (5 bases each). V lost 4 bases, J lost 0 bases, and 14 bases lay in between. There are 15 residues in the CDR3. Germline V lookup: CDR1 GTSNPN, CDR2 SVGIG (reference sequence). In nucleotides, the CDR3 is TGTGCCTGGAATTTGGGGCGGGTAAGCACAGATACGCAGTATTTT. It encodes CAWNLGRVSTDTQYF.

This clonotype came up many times. This chain connects TRBV6-1 to TRBJ1-2; possibly TRBD1 for D (6 bases). This CDR3 contains 13 residues. Germline lookup yields CDR1 MNHNS and CDR2 SASEGT. V was cut by 4 bases and J by 2 bases, with 8 bases left in between. Written as DNA, the CDR3 is TGTGCCAGCAGTGCGGACAGAAACTATGGCTACACCTTC. It encodes CASSADRNYGYTF.

V usage is TRBV27 and J usage is TRBJ2-3; unclear D gene. The germline V gene encodes CDR1 MNHEY and CDR2 SMNVEV (reference sequence). V lost 4 bases and J lost 0, with 8 bases in between. CDR3 length equals 14 residues. CDR3 residues: CASSYEASTDTQYF. CDR3 coding DNA: TGTGCCAGCAGTTATGAGGCCAGCACAGATACGCAGTATTTT.

The table lists this clonotype with a few counts. DNA for the CDR3: TGCAGTGCTATGGAACTTAACTATGGCTACACCTTC. Its protein product is CSAMELNYGYTF. The chain is built from TRBV20-1 and TRBJ1-2; D gene unclear. The CDR3 is 12 residues long. V was pared by 4 bases and J by 1 base, with 7 bases between. Germline lookup yields CDR1 DFQATT and CDR2 SNEGSKA (reference sequence).

As concerns this clonotype: An end of the junction does not agree with germline; a read error may underlie this. The chain uses TRBV6-1 and TRBJ1-1; no clear D. This CDR3 has 13 residues. Germline V gene sequence: CDR1 MNHNS, CDR2 SASEGT. The CDR3 is CASSQDLQTGAFF. For the CDR3, the DNA is TGTGCCAGCAGCCAAGATCTACAGACTGGAGCTTTCTTT.

In DNA, the CDR3 is TGTGCCAGCAGCTTGGATCCGACAGCCTCCTACAATGAGCAGTTCTTC. Its protein product is CASSLDPTASYNEQFF. The rearrangement joins TRBV7-7 to TRBJ2-1, with a weak D call TRBD1 (5 bases). Looked up from germline, CDR1 is SSHAT and CDR2 is FNYEAQ (reference sequence). V was shortened by 3 bases and J by 0 bases, with 12 bases between the two germline ends. The CDR3 contains 16 residues.

On this clonotype: The junction departs from germline at one end; a sequencing error may be responsible. This chain uses TRBV10-2 with TRBJ2-1; D not resolved. The CDR3 is 12 residues long. The V gene's germline CDR1 is WSHSY and CDR2 SAAADI. The CDR3 here is CASSSTTREQSF. The CDR3 DNA follows: TGCGCCAGCAGTTCGACGACGCGTGAGCAGTCCTTC.

The V gene is TRBV6-5, the J gene TRBJ2-7; D gene ambiguous. The CDR3 runs 11 residues. The germline CDR1 and CDR2 sequences are MNHEY and SVGAGI. V lost 6 bases and J 3 bases, leaving 6 bases between the germline ends. CDR3 nucleotide sequence: TGTGCCAGCAGGGACCGCTACGAGCAGTACTTC. Its translation is CASRDRYEQYF.

A few counts support this clonotype. The CDR3 here is CASFSRGHGYTF. DNA of the CDR3: TGTGCCAGTTTCTCTCGAGGTCATGGCTACACCTTC. V is TRBV19 and J is TRBJ1-2; D is undetermined. V was pared by 8 bases and J by 6 bases, with 13 bases between. The CDR3 consists of 12 residues. Looked up from germline, CDR1 is LNHDA and CDR2 is SQIVND (reference sequence).

Concerning this clonotype itself: This may stem from a read error, because a much larger clone lies one nucleotide away. The chain couples TRBV19 to TRBJ2-7, with a tentative D call TRBD1 (7 bases). Germline CDR1 LNHDA, CDR2 SQIVND (reference sequence). This CDR3 comprises 13 residues. CDR3 region: CASSAGQFYKQYF. Here the CDR3 DNA reads TGTGCCAGTAGTGCGGGACAGTTCTACAAGCAGTACTTC.

This rearrangement joins TRBV19 to TRBJ1-1; D is ambiguous. The V end lost 6 bases, the J end lost 3 bases, and 11 bases lay between the germline ends. This CDR3 contains 13 residues. The V gene's germline CDR1 is LNHDA and CDR2 SQIVND (reference sequence). The CDR3: CASSPPRHTEAFF. DNA of the CDR3: TGTGCCAGTAGCCCTCCTCGACACACTGAAGCTTTCTTT. The complete variable domain, with remaining parts taken from reference TRBV19 and TRBJ1-1, reads DGGITQSPKYLFRKEGQNVTLSCEQNLNHDAMYWYRQDPGQGLRLIYYSQIVNDFQKGDIAEGYSVSREKKESFPLTVTSAQKNPTAFYLCASSPPRHTEAFFGQGTRLTVV.